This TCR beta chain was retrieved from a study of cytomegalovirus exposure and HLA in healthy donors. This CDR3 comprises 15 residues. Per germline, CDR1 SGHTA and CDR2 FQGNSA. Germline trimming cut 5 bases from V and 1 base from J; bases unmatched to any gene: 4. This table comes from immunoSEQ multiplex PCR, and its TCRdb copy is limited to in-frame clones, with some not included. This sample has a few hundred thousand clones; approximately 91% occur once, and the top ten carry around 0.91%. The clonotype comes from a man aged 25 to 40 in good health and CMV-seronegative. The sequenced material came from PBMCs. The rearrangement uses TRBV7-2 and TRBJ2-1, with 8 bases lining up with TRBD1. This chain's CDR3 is CASSLDRVSYNEQFF. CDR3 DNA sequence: TGTGCCAGCAGCCTGGACAGGGTGTCCTACAATGAGCAGTTCTTC.